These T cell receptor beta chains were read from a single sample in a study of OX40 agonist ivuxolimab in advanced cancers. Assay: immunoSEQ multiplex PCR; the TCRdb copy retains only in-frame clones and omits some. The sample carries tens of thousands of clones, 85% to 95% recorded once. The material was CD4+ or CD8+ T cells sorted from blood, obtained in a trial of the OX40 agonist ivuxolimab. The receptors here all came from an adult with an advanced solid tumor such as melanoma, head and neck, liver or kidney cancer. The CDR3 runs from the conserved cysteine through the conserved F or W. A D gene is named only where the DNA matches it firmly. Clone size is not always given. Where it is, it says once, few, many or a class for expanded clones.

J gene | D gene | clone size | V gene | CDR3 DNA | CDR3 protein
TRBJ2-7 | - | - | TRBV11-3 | TGTGCCAGCAGCTTAAGGGGGTCGGATTACGAGCAGTACTTC | CASSLRGSDYEQYF
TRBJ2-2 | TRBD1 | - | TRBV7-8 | TGTGCCAGCAGTCCCCGACAGGGATCCGGGGAGCTGTTTTTT | CASSPRQGSGELFF
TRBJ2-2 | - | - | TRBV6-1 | TGTGCCAGCAACGTTGGGAGGTTGGACACCGGGGAGCTGTTTTTT | CASNVGRLDTGELFF
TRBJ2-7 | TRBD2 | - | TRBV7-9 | TGTGCCAGCAGCCCGGGGGGGGACTACGAGCAGTACTTC | CASSPGGDYEQYF
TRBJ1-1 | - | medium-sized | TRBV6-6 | TGTGCCAGCAGTTACTCGTGGGAGGGGGCTTTCTTT | CASSYSWEGAFF
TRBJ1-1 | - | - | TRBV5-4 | TGTGCCAGCAGCTTCGACGGAGGTATGAACACTGAAGCTTTCTTT | CASSFDGGMNTEAFF
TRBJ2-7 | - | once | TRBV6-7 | TGTGCCAGCAGACTCGGGACATTCTACGAGCAGTACTTC | CASRLGTFYEQYF
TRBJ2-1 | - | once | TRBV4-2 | TGTGCCAGCAGCCACCGGACGGGATACAATGAGCAGTTCTTC | CASSHRTGYNEQFF
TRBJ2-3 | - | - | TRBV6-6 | TGTGCCAGCAGCTCCCTCGGCCCGACAGATACGCAGTATTTT | CASSSLGPTDTQYF
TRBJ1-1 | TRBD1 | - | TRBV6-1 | TGTGCCAGCAGTGAAGCCGGGACAGGGGCTGAAGCTTTCTTT | CASSEAGTGAEAFF
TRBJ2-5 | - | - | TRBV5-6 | TGTGCCAGCAGCTTGGGAGGAACAGGGAGAGAGACCCAGTACTTC | CASSLGGTGRETQYF
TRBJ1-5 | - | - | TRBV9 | TGTGCCAGCAGCGACGGCGGGCAGTCCCAGCATTTT | CASSDGGQSQHF
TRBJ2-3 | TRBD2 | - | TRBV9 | TGTGCCAGCAGCGTAGAGGGACTAGCGTTAGATACGCAGTATTTT | CASSVEGLALDTQYF
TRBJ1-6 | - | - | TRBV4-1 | TGCGCCAGCAGCCAAGGACAGGTTCGGGTGGGTTCACCCCTCCACTTT | CASSQGQVRVGSPLHF
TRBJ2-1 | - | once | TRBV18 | TGTGCCAGCTCACCAGGGGCTAGGGAAATCGATGAGCAGTTCTTC | CASSPGAREIDEQFF
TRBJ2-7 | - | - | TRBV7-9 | TGTGCCAGCAGCACAACAGGGCCCGACGAGCAGTACTTC | CASSTTGPDEQYF
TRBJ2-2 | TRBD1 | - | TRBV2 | TGTGCCAAGAGACCGGGACAGGGAAGGGGCACCGGGGAGCTGTTTTTT | CAKRPGQGRGTGELFF
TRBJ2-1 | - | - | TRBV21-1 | TGTGCCAGCAGCAAAGCGGCCAGCGGGGTTAACAGCTCCTACAATGAGCAGTTCTTC | CASSKAASGVNSSYNEQFF
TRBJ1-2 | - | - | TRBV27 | TGTGCCAGCAGTTCCTCAGGGGTTTACTATGGCTACACCTTC | CASSSSGVYYGYTF
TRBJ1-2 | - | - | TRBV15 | TGTGCCACCAGCAGAGGAGGGGCTGGATATGGCTACACCTTC | CATSRGGAGYGYTF
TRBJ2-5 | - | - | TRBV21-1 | TGTGCCAGCAGCAAATCTAGCAAAGAGACCCAGTACTTC | CASSKSSKETQYF
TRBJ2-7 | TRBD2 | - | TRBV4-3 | TGCGCCAGCAGCCAAGTGGAGCGGGGATCTGGCGAGCAGTACTTC | CASSQVERGSGEQYF
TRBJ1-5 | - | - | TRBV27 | TGTGCCAGCAGTTTATCGCTGGGAAGCAATCAGCCCCAGCATTTT | CASSLSLGSNQPQHF
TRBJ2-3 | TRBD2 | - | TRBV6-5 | TGTGCCAGCAGCCTTAGCGGGGGGGCCCCAGATACGCAGTATTTT | CASSLSGGAPDTQYF
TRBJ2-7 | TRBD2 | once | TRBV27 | TGTGCCAGCAGCAGGACTAGCGTCGCCTACGAGCAGTACTTC | CASSRTSVAYEQYF
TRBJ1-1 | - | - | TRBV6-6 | TGTGCCAGCAGTTACTCCACAGGGTTGACTGAAGCTTTCTTT | CASSYSTGLTEAFF
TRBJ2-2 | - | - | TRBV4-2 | TGTGCCAGCAGCCAAGTGGAGCGTACCGGGGAGCTGTTTTTT | CASSQVERTGELFF